This T cell receptor beta chain was captured by sequencing in a study of graft-versus-host responses after intestinal transplantation. Study summary: All recipients were given anti-thymocyte globulin induction, and tacrolimus and steroids were then administered for 3 to 4 years. Overall study findings and caveats: Researchers found GvH clones in recipient marrow, and some showed up first in ileum or blood. Across patients carrying graft-donor T cell macrochimerism, allografts held high graft-versus-host to host-versus-graft clonal ratios.

TCRdb's copy holds only in-frame clones and misses some; the assay was immunoSEQ multiplex PCR. The sample carries tens of thousands of clones, around 90% recorded once. The CDR3 runs 13 residues. V was pared by 6 bases and J by 1 base, with 1 base of the junction left unmatched. CDR1 is MNHEY, CDR2 SVGAGI, per germline. As to this clone: Its target is unknown.

The V gene is TRBV6-5, the J gene TRBJ2-3; 7 nucleotides align to TRBD1. Specimen: unstimulated CD8+ T cells sorted from spleen or lymph node cells, collected before transplant. The sequence came from a human donor who was the organ donor for an intestinal transplant. The CDR3 DNA sequence: TGTGCCAGCAGAGGGGGCCGCACAGATACGCAGTATTTT. This gives the protein CASRGGRTDTQYF.